This note documents a single T cell receptor (beta chain) sequence. Its antigen is not identified. The same CDR3 arises from other DNA sequences in this sample as well. The data were obtained in a study of beta chain features in type 1 diabetes. The study's findings and limits: Compared to healthy donors, patients appeared to have naive, central memory and Treg TCRB repertoires that were more alike. A moderate, significant TCRB CDR3 shortening appeared in type 1 diabetes across four CD4+ subsets. The VDJ junctions of type 1 diabetes patients carried fewer insertions and more deletions.

The V and J ends lost 3 bases and 4 bases, in that order; junction bases with no gene match: 6. The CDR3 sequence is 15 residues long. Germline assignment: CDR1 MNHEY and CDR2 SVGAGI. Expressed TCRB transcripts were sequenced, since all the RNA that had been isolated was reverse transcribed. Libraries were prepared by immunoSEQ multiplex PCR; TCRdb keeps only in-frame clonotypes and omits some of them. The repertoire consists of a few hundred thousand clones, with 8.5% to 10% occurring once and the leading ten covering 0.55% to 0.75%. The clonotype was recovered from a man younger than 40 with type 1 diabetes. V usage is TRBV6-5 and J usage is TRBJ2-3, with 8 nucleotides matching TRBD2. Sequenced material: central memory CD4+ T cells from blood. Here the CDR3 reads CASSYGAGGPDTQYF. CDR3 in DNA: TGTGCCAGCAGTTATGGGGCGGGAGGTCCAGATACGCAGTATTTT.